This TCR beta chain was found in a study of CD8 T cells in ankylosing spondylitis. Study results and limitations: There was reportedly significant enrichment of clones that were disease-linked in matched ankylosing spondylitis synovial fluid.

A quantitative 5'-RACE method, one with molecular barcodes, was used to make TCR beta libraries. TCRdb recomputed calls from the 5' RACE reads with MiXCR, one row per CDR3 protein. This repertoire shows roughly 180,000 distinct CDR3 sequences, 10% to 15% found once; its top ten account for roughly 9.6%. Notes on this clonotype: The target antigen is unknown. The junction differs from germline at one of its ends, possibly a read error.

CDR3 size: 16 residues. The germline V gene encodes CDR1 DFQATT and CDR2 SNEGSKA (reference sequence). This receptor was taken from a female donor with ankylosing spondylitis or in good health (not recorded which). The sequenced sample was blood, either unsorted or a sorted T cell fraction (not recorded which). The V call is TRBV20-1, the J call TRBJ2-7, with 13 bases aligning to TRBD2. For the CDR3, the DNA is TGCTGTGCTAGAGATCGGACTAGCGGGAGTGGTTACGAGCAGTACTTC. Translating it yields CCARDRTSGSGYEQYF.